This note documents a single TCR beta chain sequence. Antigen: not known. The record originates from a study of T cell responses to AZD1222 COVID-19 vaccine. Broader study findings: Vaccine-associated CD4 TCRs spanned spike, dominant at 160-218 and 743-854.

The V gene lost 2 bases and the J gene lost 5 bases, with 13 bases spanning the gap. This CDR3 spans 15 amino acids. Germline V gives CDR1 MNHEY, CDR2 SVGAGI. Profiled with immunoSEQ multiplex PCR; TCRdb holds only in-frame clones, not every one. This sample has roughly 150,000 clones, with 90% to 95% found just once. This sequence originates from an adult who received the AZD1222 COVID-19 vaccine. The source material was peripheral blood, sampled 28 days after the second AZD1222 dose. V and J are TRBV6-5 and TRBJ2-1; maybe TRBD1 (5 bases). The CDR3 here is CASSYRQGTNNEQFF. CDR3 nucleotides: TGTGCCAGCAGTTACAGGCAGGGCACCAACAATGAGCAGTTCTTC.